This passage covers 20 T cell receptor beta chains from one sample sequenced in a study of T-cell reconstitution after alpha-beta-depleted transplantation in children. Construction of the TCRbeta library involved unique molecular identifiers. MiXCR was run by TCRdb on the PCR reads, yielding one entry per CDR3 protein. The repertoire holds 640,000 or so distinct CDR3 sequences, with around 17% as singletons. The sequencing here drew on PBMCs from the stem cell graft donor, taken from the stem cell graft. These TCRs come from a human donor who donated a stem cell graft to a child with acute myeloid leukemia.

The V call is TRBV7-7, the J call TRBJ2-1; 9 bases match TRBD1. With V trimmed by 1 base and J by 9 bases, 10 bases remained unmatched. Germline V lookup: CDR1 SSHAT, CDR2 FNYEAQ (reference sequence). There are 16 residues in the CDR3. The CDR3 loop is CASSLVRTGEDSEQFF. The CDR3 region has the DNA TGTGCCAGCAGCTTAGTGCGGACAGGGGAGGACAGTGAGCAGTTCTTC.

This clonotype was seen ten or more times. Here the CDR3 reads CSVKGGEQFF. The CDR3 DNA is TGCAGCGTCAAGGGGGGAGAGCAGTTCTTC. This chain uses TRBV29-1 with TRBJ2-1; perhaps D is TRBD1 or TRBD2 (6 bases each). The CDR3 is made up of 10 amino acids. CDR1 is SQVTM, CDR2 ANQGSEA, per germline. V lost 6 bases and J 10 bases, leaving 10 bases between the germline ends.

V gene TRBV6-2 or TRBV6-3 combines with J gene TRBJ2-1; D is perhaps TRBD2 (6 bases). In germline, CDR1 is MNHEY, CDR2 SVGEGT. V shed 2 bases and J shed 2 bases, with 28 bases lying between them. CDR3 length: 21 amino acids. The CDR3 DNA is TGTGCCAGCAGTTACGCCCTTGGGCGGGAATATGAGGGAGGCGCCTACAATGAGCAGTTCTTC. It codes for CASSYALGREYEGGAYNEQFF.

This clonotype was recorded many times. The genes are TRBV20-1 and TRBJ1-2; D gene unclear. The length of the CDR3 is 15 residues. Deletions cut 6 bases from V and 1 base from J, with 18 bases between. The germline gives CDR1 DFQATT, CDR2 SNEGSKA (reference sequence). The CDR3 is CSAPYPTVLNYGYTF. The CDR3 DNA is TGCAGTGCCCCATACCCTACAGTTCTTAACTATGGCTACACCTTC.

The rearrangement links TRBV27 to TRBJ2-7; TRBD2 aligns across 13 bases. V lost 5 bases to trimming and J lost 3 bases; unmatched junction nucleotides: 10. The CDR3 has 17 residues. Germline V gene lookup returns CDR1 MNHEY and CDR2 SMNVEV (reference sequence). The CDR3 loop reads CASSPSRLAGGHYEQYF. The DNA for the CDR3 is TGTGCCAGCAGTCCCTCCCGACTAGCGGGGGGCCACTACGAGCAGTACTTC.

The chain has TRBV5-1 and TRBJ2-7, with D hard to call. Germline CDR1 and CDR2: SGHRS and YFSETQ. The CDR3 is made up of 17 amino acids. The V end lost 0 bases, the J end lost 0 bases, and 16 bases lay between the germline ends. The CDR3: CASSLGSAAGNSYEQYF. The CDR3 region has the DNA TGCGCCAGCAGCTTGGGGTCGGCGGCAGGCAACTCCTACGAGCAGTACTTC.

This chain uses TRBV20-1 with TRBJ2-1, with 12 bases identical to TRBD2. V dropped 5 bases and J dropped 0; count of bases not matched to a gene: 14. The V gene's germline CDR1 is DFQATT and CDR2 SNEGSKA (reference sequence). The CDR3 contains 19 residues. The CDR3 reads CSARPTLAGGLSSYNEQFF. DNA of the CDR3: TGCAGTGCTCGACCGACTCTAGCGGGGGGGCTGAGCTCCTACAATGAGCAGTTCTTC.

This clonotype was detected ten times or more. The rearrangement links TRBV12-3 or TRBV12-4 to TRBJ2-1; D unclear. The CDR3 runs to 14 residues. Trimming cost V 7 bases and J 10 bases, with 20 bases left between them. The DNA for the CDR3 is TGTGCCAGCACCCCGGGCCCTGCCAATAGGGAGCAGTTCTTC. It encodes CASTPGPANREQFF.

The gene calls are TRBV11-2 and TRBJ1-1; 8 bases are a match to TRBD1. Trimming took 1 base from V and 4 from J; bases not matched to a gene: 11. Germline lookup yields CDR1 SGHAT and CDR2 FQNNGV. This CDR3 has 17 residues. CDR3 sequence reads: CASSLGRGRGLSTEAFF. As DNA, the CDR3 is TGTGCCAGCAGCTTAGGGAGGGGCAGGGGGCTTAGCACTGAAGCTTTCTTT.

This clonotype was recorded a few times. The chain is built from TRBV19 and TRBJ1-2; possibly TRBD1 for D (5 bases). This CDR3 has 13 amino acids. V lost 0 bases and J lost 7, with 9 bases in between. Germline CDR1 is LNHDA and CDR2 is SQIVND (reference sequence). The CDR3 DNA follows: TGTGCCAGTAGTATAGACAGGGAGGCTGGCTACACCTTC. It is translated as CASSIDREAGYTF. Supplemented by reference TRBV19 and TRBJ1-2, the full variable domain reads DGGITQSPKYLFRKEGQNVTLSCEQNLNHDAMYWYRQDPGQGLRLIYYSQIVNDFQKGDIAEGYSVSREKKESFPLTVTSAQKNPTAFYLCASSIDREAGYTFGSGTRLTVV.

This clonotype was recorded at least ten times. The chain joins TRBV9 to TRBJ1-1; TRBD1 might be the D (5 bases). With 4 bases removed from V and 0 bases from J, the gap between germline ends came to 13 bases. The germline V gene encodes CDR1 SGDLS and CDR2 YYNGEE. This CDR3 comprises 15 residues. CDR3 protein: CASSPEGKMNTEAFF. For the CDR3, the DNA is TGTGCCAGCAGCCCCGAGGGGAAGATGAACACTGAAGCTTTCTTT.

The chain has TRBV6-2 or TRBV6-3 and TRBJ1-2; D unclear. The CDR3 loop spans 13 amino acids. Germline V gene sequence: CDR1 MNHEY, CDR2 SVGEGT. Trimming took 6 bases from V and 4 from J, leaving 12 bases between them. The CDR3 DNA sequence: TGTGCCAGCAGCAAAATAACAGCCTATGGCTACACCTTC. This translates into CASSKITAYGYTF.

The V gene is TRBV10-1, the J gene TRBJ1-1; 8 bases fit TRBD1. The CDR3 length is 13 residues. Looked up from germline, CDR1 is WNHNN and CDR2 is SYGVQD (reference sequence). V shed 6 bases, J shed 6 bases, and the junction held 6 bases outside the gene matches. CDR3 residues: CASSRDRYAEAFF. The CDR3 DNA follows: TGCGCCAGCAGCCGGGACAGGTACGCTGAAGCTTTCTTT.

The V call is TRBV6-1, the J call TRBJ2-5; perhaps TRBD1 as D (6 bases). The CDR3 extends over 18 amino acids. Trimming left V 0 bases short and J 0 bases short, with 17 bases between. Germline V gives CDR1 MNHNS, CDR2 SASEGT. The CDR3 reads CASSEAHVGTGNQETQYF. Here the CDR3 DNA reads TGTGCCAGCAGTGAAGCGCACGTAGGTACAGGGAACCAAGAGACCCAGTACTTC.

This rearrangement joins TRBV20-1 to TRBJ2-3; D might be TRBD1 or TRBD2, each matching 5 bases. Germline CDR1 and CDR2: DFQATT and SNEGSKA (reference sequence). The CDR3 sequence is 13 residues long. V lost 7 bases and J lost 2, with 13 bases in between. The CDR3 region is CSESGRDTDTQYF. Written as DNA, the CDR3 is TGCAGTGAAAGCGGCAGGGACACAGATACGCAGTATTTT.

This clonotype was found a few times. This chain joins TRBV12-3 or TRBV12-4 and TRBJ2-5; no definite D call. CDR3 size: 14 residues. Trimming removed 5 bases from V and 3 bases from J, with 13 bases in between. CDR3 in amino acids: CASSPARIEETQYF. The CDR3 nucleotides are TGTGCCAGCAGTCCGGCCCGTATAGAAGAGACCCAGTACTTC.

This clonotype was counted only a few times. V gene TRBV20-1 combines with J gene TRBJ1-4; D uncertain. Trimming took 6 bases from V and 4 from J, leaving 12 bases between them. CDR1 is DFQATT and CDR2 is SNEGSKA in the germline V gene (reference sequence). There are 13 residues in the CDR3. CDR3 loop: CSAFFLHNEKLFF. CDR3 in DNA: TGCAGTGCCTTCTTTCTCCATAATGAAAAACTGTTTTTT.

This clonotype was observed a handful of times. V usage is TRBV11-2 and J usage is TRBJ2-7, with D perhaps matching TRBD1 (5 bases). The CDR3 sequence is 12 residues long. CDR1 and CDR2 from the germline V gene are SGHAT and FQNNGV. V was cut by 3 bases and J by 4 bases, with 7 bases left in between. This CDR3 reads CASSFGAYEQYV. DNA of the CDR3: TGTGCCAGCAGCTTTGGGGCTTACGAGCAGTACGTC.

CDR3 amino acids: CASSLWGREYEQYV. The CDR3 nucleotides read TGTGCCAGCAGTTTGTGGGGGAGAGAGTACGAGCAGTACGTC. This chain links TRBV28 with TRBJ2-7, with D possibly being TRBD1 or TRBD2 (5 bases each). The CDR3 is 14 amino acids. The V end was cut by 3 bases, the J end by 4 bases, with 13 bases between. Germline V gene sequence: CDR1 MDHEN, CDR2 SYDVKM.

This clonotype appeared many times. V usage is TRBV18 and J usage is TRBJ1-1; 12 bases are a match to TRBD1. V lost 7 bases to trimming and J lost 3 bases; unmatched junction nucleotides: 3. The length of the CDR3 is 14 residues. Germline V CDR1 and CDR2: KGHSH, LQKENI. The CDR3 sequence: CASLGTGGYTEAFF. Written as DNA, the CDR3 is TGTGCCAGCTTGGGGACAGGGGGCTACACTGAAGCTTTCTTT.